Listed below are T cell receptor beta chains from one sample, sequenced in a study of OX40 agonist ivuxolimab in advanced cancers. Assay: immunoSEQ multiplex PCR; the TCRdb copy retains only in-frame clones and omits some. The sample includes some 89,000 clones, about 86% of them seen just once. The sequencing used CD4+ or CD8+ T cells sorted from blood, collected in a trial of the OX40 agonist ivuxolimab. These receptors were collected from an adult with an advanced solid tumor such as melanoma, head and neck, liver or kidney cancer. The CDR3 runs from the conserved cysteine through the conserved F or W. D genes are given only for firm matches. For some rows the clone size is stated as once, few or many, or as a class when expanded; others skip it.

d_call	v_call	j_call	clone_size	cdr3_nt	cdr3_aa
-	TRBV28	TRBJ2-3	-	TGTGCCAGCAGTTTGTCCGGGACAAAAAGCACAGATACGCAGTATTTT	CASSLSGTKSTDTQYF
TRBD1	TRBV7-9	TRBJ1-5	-	TGTGCCAGCAGCTCGGGACAGGGGCTTCAGCCCCAGCATTTT	CASSSGQGLQPQHF
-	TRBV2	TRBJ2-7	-	TGTGCCAGCACTGATGACACCTACGAGCAGTACTTC	CASTDDTYEQYF
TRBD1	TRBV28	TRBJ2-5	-	TGTGCCAGCAGTCTGATCTCCGGGACAGGGGGCTGGGAGACCCAGTACTTC	CASSLISGTGGWETQYF
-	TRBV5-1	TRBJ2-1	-	TGCGCCAGCAGGGCTACCCCCCTTTCTGGGGAGCAGTTCTTC	CASRATPLSGEQFF
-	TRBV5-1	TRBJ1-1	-	TGCGCCAGCAGCCGCTCAGGGGATGAGACTTCTGAAGCTTTCTTT	CASSRSGDETSEAFF
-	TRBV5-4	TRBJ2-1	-	TGTGCCAGCAGCTTGGAGGCAGGCCCAATATACAATGAGCAGTTCTTC	CASSLEAGPIYNEQFF
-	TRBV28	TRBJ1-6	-	TGTGCCAGCAGCCCACCCGGAAGGGTAGAACCCCTCCACTTT	CASSPPGRVEPLHF
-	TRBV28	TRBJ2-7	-	TGTGCCAGCAGTTTAGTTGAGAGTTACTACGAGCAGTACTTC	CASSLVESYYEQYF
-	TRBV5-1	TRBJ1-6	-	TGCGCCAGCAGTGGGGGCGGCAGCCCCCTAGCAAGAATTTCACCCCTCCACTTT	CASSGGGSPLARISPLHF
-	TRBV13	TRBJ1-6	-	TGTGCCAGCAGGTTTGGCGGGGGTTATAATTCACCCCTCCACTTT	CASRFGGGYNSPLHF
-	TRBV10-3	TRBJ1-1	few	TGTGCCATCAGTGATATTCGGCAGACGTCTGAAGCTTTCTTT	CAISDIRQTSEAFF
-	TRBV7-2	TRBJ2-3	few	TGTGCCAGCAGCTTAGCGACCCCGGGGGGCACAGATACGCAGTATTTT	CASSLATPGGTDTQYF
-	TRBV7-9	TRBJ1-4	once	TGTGCCAGCAGCCGGACCCAGGGGATTAATGAAAAACTGTTTTTT	CASSRTQGINEKLFF
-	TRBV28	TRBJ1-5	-	TGTGCCAGCCGACAGGTCAATCAGCCCCAGCATTTT	CASRQVNQPQHF
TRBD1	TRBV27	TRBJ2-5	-	TGTGCCAGCAGAGGCCTAAGGGGGCCGGGGGAGACCCAGTACTTC	CASRGLRGPGETQYF
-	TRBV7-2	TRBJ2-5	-	TGTGCCAGCAGCCCTAGCCAAGAGACCCAGTACTTC	CASSPSQETQYF
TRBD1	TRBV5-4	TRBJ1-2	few	TGTGCCAGCAGCCCAGGTGGACAGGAGTCCTATGGCTACACCTTC	CASSPGGQESYGYTF
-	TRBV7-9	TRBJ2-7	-	TGTGCCAGCAGCTTAAATTTTGCCGAGCAGTACTTC	CASSLNFAEQYF
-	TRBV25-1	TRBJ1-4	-	TGTGCCAGCAGTGAAGTGGGCAGGGATGGTGAAAAACTGTTTTTT	CASSEVGRDGEKLFF
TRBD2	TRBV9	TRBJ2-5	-	TGTGCCAGCAGCCCCAGGGGGACTAGCGGGGAGACCCAGTACTTC	CASSPRGTSGETQYF
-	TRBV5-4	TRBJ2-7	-	TGTGCCAGCAGCTTGGACTCGGGGGCGTATGAGCAGTACTTC	CASSLDSGAYEQYF
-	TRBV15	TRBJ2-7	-	TGTGCCACCAGCAGTTCTAACCTCCGGGACAAAAACTACGAGCAGTACTTC	CATSSSNLRDKNYEQYF
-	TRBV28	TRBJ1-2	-	TGTGCCAGCAGTCTCGCGGCTCGGGCGTATGGCTACACCTTC	CASSLAARAYGYTF
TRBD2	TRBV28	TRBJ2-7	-	TGTGCCAGCAGTCCGCCGGGGGGGCTCTACGAGCAGTACTTC	CASSPPGGLYEQYF
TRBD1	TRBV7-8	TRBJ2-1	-	TGTGCCAGCAGCTCCTTCCGCTTCACCGGGACAGGGGCCTACAATGAGCAGTTCTTC	CASSSFRFTGTGAYNEQFF
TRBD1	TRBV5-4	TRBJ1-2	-	TGTGCCAGCAGCTGGGACGACAGGGCTGTGAGTGGCTACACCTTC	CASSWDDRAVSGYTF
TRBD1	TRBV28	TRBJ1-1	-	TGTGCCAGCAGTTTCGCGTCAGGGGGTTTCTTT	CASSFASGGFF
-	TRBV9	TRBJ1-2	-	TGTGCCAGCAGCGGCTCCGTGGGGGGCTACACCTTC	CASSGSVGGYTF
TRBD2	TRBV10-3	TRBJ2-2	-	TGTGCCATCAGTGAGAGCCTAGCGGGGGCCTCGAACACCGGGGAGCTGTTTTTT	CAISESLAGASNTGELFF
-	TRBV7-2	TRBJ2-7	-	TGTGCCAGCAGCTTAATGGGATGGACAAACGAGCAGTACTTC	CASSLMGWTNEQYF
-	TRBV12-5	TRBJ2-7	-	TGTGCTAGTGGTTTGTTTGGGGTCCACGAGCAGTACTTC	CASGLFGVHEQYF
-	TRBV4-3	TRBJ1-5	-	TGCGCCAGCAGCCAAGATCTTATTTCTGGGCGCAATCAGCCCCAGCATTTT	CASSQDLISGRNQPQHF